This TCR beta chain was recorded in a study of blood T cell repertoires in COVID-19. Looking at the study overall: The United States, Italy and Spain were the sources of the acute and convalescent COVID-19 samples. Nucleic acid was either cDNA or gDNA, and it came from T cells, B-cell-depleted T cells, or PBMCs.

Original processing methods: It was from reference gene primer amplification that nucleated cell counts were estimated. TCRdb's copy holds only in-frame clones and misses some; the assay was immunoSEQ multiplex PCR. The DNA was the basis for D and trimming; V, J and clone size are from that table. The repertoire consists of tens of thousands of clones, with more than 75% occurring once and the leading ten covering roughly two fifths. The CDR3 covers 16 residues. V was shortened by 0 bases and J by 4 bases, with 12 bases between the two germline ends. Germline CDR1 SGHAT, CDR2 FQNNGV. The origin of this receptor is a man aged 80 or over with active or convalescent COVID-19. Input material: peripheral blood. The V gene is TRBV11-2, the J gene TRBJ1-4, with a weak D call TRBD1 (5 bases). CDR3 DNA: TGTGCCAGCAGCTTAGAGTCGCAGGGCCTTAATGAAAAACTGTTTTTT. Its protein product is CASSLESQGLNEKLFF. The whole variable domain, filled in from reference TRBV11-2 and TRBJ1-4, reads EAGVAQSPRYKIIEKRQSVAFWCNPISGHATLYWYQQILGQGPKLLIQFQNNGVVDDSQLPKDRFSAERLKGVDSTLKIQPAKLEDSAVYLCASSLESQGLNEKLFFGSGTQLSVL.